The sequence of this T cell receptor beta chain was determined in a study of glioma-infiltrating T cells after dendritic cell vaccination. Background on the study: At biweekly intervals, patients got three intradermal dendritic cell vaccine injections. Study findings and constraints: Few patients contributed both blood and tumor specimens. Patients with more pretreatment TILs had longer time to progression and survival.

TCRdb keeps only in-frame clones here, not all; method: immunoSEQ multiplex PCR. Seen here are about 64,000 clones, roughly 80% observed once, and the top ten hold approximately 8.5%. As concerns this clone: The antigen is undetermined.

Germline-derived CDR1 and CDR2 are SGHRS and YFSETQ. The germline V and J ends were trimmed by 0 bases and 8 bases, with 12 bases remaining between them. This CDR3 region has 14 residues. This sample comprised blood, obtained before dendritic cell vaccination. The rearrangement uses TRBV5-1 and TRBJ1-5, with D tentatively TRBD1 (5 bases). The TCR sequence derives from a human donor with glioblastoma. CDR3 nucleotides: TGCGCCAGCAGCTTGGCCGAAGGGGAAGAGCCCCAGCATTTT. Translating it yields CASSLAEGEEPQHF.